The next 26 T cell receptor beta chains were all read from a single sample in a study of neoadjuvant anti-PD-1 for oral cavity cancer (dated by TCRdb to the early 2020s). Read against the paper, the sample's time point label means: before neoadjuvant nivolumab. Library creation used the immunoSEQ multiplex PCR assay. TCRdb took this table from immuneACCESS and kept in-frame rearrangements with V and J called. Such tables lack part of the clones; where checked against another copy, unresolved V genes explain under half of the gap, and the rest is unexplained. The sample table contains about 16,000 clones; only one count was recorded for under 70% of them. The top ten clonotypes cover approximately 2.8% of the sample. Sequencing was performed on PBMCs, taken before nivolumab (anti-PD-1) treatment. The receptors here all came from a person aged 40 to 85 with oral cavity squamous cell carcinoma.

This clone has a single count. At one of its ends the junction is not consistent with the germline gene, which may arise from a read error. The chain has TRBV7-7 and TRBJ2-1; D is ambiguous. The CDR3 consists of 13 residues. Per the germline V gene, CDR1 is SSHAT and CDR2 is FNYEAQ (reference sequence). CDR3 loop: CASSPTMLNEQFF. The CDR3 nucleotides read TGTGCTAGCAGTCCCACTATGCTTAATGAGCAGTTCTTC.

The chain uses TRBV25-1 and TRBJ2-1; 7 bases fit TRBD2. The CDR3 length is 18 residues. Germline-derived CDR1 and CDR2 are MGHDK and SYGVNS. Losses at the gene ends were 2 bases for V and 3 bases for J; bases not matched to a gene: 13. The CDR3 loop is CASSEAWLGLADYNEQFF. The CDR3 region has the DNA TGTGCCAGCAGTGAAGCTTGGTTAGGGCTAGCGGACTACAATGAGCAGTTCTTC.

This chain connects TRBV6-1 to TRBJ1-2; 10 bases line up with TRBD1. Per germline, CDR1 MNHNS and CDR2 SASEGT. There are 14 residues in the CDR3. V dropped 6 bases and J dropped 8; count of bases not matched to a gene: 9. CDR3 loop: CASRSGTGAKGYTF. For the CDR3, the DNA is TGTGCCAGCAGGTCAGGGACAGGGGCCAAGGGCTACACCTTC.

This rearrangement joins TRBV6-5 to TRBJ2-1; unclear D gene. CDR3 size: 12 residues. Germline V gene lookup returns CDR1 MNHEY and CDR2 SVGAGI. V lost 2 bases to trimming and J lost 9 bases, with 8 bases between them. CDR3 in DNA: TGTGCCAGCAGTTACCCCATTGGTGAGCAGTTCTTC. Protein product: CASSYPIGEQFF.

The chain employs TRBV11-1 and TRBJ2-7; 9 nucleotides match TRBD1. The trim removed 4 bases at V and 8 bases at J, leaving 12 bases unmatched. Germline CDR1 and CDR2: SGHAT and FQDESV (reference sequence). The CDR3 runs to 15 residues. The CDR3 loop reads CASSSSGTGPAKQYF. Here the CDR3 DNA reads TGTGCCAGCAGCTCCTCCGGGACAGGGCCAGCCAAGCAGTACTTC. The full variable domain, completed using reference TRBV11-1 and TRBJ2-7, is EAEVAQSPRYKITEKSQAVAFWCDPISGHATLYWYRQILGQGPELLVQFQDESVVDDSQLPKDRFSAERLKGVDSTLKIQPAELGDSAMYLCASSSSGTGPAKQYFGPGTRLTVT.

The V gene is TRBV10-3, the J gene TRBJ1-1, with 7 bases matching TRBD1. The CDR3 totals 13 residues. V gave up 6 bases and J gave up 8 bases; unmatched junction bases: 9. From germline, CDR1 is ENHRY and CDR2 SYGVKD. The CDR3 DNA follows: TGTGCCATCAGCCTGGACAGGACCGCGGAAGCTTTCTTT. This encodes CAISLDRTAEAFF.

CDR3 DNA sequence: TGTGCCAGCAGTCCACTTGGAGGGGGGCAGTACTTC. Its protein product is CASSPLGGGQYF. The chain has TRBV6-5 and TRBJ2-7; the D gene could be TRBD1 or TRBD2 (6 bases each). The V end lost 5 bases, the J end lost 9 bases, and 14 bases lay between the germline ends. The V gene's germline CDR1 is MNHEY and CDR2 SVGAGI. The length of the CDR3 is 12 residues.

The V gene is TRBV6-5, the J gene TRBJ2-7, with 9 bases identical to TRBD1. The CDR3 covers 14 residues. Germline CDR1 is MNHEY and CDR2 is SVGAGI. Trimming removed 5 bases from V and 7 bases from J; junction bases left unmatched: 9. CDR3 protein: CASSTSGTGWEQYF. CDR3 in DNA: TGTGCCAGCAGTACGTCCGGGACAGGGTGGGAGCAGTACTTC.

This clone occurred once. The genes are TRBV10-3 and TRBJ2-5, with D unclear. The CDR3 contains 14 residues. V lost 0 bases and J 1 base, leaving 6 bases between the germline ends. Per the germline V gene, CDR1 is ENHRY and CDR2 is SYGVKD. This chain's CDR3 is CAISESSTQETQYF. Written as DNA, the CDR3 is TGTGCCATCAGTGAGTCGAGTACCCAAGAGACCCAGTACTTC.

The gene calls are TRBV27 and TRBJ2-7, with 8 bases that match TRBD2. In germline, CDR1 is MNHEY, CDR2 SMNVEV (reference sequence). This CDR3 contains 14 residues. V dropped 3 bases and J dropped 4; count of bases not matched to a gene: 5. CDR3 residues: CASSFRPSGYEQYF. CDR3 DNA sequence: TGTGCCAGCAGTTTTCGTCCTAGCGGGTACGAGCAGTACTTC.

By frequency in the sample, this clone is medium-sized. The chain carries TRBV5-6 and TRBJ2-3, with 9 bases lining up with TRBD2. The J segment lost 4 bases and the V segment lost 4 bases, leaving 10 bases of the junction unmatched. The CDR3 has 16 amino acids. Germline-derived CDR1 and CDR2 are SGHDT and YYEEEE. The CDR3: CASSPAGLAGSDTQYF. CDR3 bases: TGTGCCAGCAGCCCCGCAGGGCTAGCGGGATCAGATACGCAGTATTTT.

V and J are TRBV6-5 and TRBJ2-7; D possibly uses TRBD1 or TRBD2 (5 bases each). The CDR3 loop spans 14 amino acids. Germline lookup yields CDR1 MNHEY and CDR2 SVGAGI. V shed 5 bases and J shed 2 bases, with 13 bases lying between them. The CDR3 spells CASSRGRTTYEQYF. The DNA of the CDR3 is TGTGCCAGCAGTCGGGGACGCACGACCTACGAGCAGTACTTC.

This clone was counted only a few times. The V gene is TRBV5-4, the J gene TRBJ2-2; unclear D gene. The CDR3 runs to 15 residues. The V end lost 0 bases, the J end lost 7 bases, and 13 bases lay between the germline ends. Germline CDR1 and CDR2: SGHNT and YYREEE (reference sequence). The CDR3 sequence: CASSLDRATGGELFF. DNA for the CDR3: TGTGCCAGCAGCTTGGATAGAGCGACGGGCGGGGAGCTGTTTTTT.

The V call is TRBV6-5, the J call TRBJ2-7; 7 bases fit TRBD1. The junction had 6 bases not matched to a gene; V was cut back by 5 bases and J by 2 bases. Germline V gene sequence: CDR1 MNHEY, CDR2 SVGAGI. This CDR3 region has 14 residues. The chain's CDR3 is CASSEGALTYEQYF. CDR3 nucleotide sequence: TGTGCCAGCAGTGAGGGGGCATTGACCTACGAGCAGTACTTC.

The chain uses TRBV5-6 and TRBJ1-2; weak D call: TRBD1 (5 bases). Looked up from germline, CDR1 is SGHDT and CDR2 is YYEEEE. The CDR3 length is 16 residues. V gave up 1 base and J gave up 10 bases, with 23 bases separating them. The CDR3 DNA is TGTGCCAGCAGCTTGTTCGGGCGGGGGGTACGTATTGACTACACCTTC. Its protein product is CASSLFGRGVRIDYTF.

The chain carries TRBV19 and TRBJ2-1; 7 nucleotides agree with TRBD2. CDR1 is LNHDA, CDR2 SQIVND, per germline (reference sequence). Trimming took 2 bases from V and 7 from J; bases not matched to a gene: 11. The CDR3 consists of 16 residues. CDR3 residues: CASSIRRGGRGNEQFF. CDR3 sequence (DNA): TGTGCCAGTAGTATACGCCGGGGCGGGAGAGGGAATGAGCAGTTCTTC.

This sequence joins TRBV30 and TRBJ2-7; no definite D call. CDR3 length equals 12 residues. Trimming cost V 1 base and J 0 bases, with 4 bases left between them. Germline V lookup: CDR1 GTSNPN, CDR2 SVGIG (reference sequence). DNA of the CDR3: TGTGCCTGGAGTGGGGTCTCCTACGAGCAGTACTTC. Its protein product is CAWSGVSYEQYF.

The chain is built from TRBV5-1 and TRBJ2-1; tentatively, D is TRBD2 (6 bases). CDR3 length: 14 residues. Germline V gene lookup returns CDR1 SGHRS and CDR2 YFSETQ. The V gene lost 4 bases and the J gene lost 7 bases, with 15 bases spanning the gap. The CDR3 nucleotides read TGCGCCAGCAGCCCCCGGCTAGCGTGGAATGAGCAGTTCTTC. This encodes CASSPRLAWNEQFF. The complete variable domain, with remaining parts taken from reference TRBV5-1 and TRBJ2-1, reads KAGVTQTPRYLIKTRGQQVTLSCSPISGHRSVSWYQQTPGQGLQFLFEYFSETQRNKGNFPGRFSGRQFSNSRSEMNVSTLELGDSALYLCASSPRLAWNEQFFGPGTRLTVL.

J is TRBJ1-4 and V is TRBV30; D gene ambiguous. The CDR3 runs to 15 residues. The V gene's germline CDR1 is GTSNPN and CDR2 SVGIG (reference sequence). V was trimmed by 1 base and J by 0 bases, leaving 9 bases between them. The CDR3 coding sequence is TGTGCCTGGAGTGCCTGGAGTGCAACTAATGAAAAACTGTTTTTT. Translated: CAWSAWSATNEKLFF.

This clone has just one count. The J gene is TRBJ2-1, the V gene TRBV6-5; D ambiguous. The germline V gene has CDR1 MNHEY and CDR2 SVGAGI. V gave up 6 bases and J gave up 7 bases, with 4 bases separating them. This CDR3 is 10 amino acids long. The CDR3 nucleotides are TGTGCCAGCAGGGGGAATGAGCAGTTCTTC. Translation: CASRGNEQFF.

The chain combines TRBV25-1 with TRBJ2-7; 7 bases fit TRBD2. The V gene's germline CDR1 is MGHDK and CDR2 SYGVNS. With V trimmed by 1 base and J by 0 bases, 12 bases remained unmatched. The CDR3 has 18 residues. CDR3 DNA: TGTGCCAGCAGTGAATCAAGTCAAGCGGGGCCGACCTCCTACGAGCAGTACTTC. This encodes CASSESSQAGPTSYEQYF.

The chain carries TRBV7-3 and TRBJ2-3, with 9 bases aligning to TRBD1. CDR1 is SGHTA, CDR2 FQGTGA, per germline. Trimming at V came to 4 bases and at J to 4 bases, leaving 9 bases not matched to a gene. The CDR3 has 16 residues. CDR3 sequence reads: CASSSFAGQGSDTQYF. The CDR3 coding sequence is TGTGCCAGCAGCTCCTTCGCGGGACAGGGTTCAGATACGCAGTATTTT.

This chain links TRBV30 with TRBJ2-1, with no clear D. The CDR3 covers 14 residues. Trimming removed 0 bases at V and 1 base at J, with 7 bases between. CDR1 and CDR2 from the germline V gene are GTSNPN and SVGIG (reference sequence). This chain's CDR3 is CAWSVGGSYNEQFF. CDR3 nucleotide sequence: TGTGCCTGGAGTGTAGGTGGATCCTACAATGAGCAGTTCTTC.

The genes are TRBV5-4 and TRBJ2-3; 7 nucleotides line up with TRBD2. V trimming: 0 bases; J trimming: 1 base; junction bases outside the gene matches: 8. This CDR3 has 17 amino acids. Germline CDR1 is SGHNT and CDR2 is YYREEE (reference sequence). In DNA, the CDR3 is TGTGCCAGCAGCTTGGAGGGCGGGAGTAGGGGCACAGATACGCAGTATTTT. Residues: CASSLEGGSRGTDTQYF.

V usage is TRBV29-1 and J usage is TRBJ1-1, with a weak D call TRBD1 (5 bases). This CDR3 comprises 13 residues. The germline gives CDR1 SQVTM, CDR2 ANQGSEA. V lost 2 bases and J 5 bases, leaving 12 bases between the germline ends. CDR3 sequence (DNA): TGCAGCGTTGAAATGGGGGGGGTTACTGAAGCTTTCTTT. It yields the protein CSVEMGGVTEAFF.

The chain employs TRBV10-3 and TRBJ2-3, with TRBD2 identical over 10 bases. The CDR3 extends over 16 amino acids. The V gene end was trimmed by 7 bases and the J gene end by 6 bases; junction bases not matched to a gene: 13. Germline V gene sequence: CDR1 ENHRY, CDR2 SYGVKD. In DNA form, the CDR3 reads TGTGCCATCATGATGGGGATAGCGGGAGGTACCGATACGCAGTATTTT. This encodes CAIMMGIAGGTDTQYF.